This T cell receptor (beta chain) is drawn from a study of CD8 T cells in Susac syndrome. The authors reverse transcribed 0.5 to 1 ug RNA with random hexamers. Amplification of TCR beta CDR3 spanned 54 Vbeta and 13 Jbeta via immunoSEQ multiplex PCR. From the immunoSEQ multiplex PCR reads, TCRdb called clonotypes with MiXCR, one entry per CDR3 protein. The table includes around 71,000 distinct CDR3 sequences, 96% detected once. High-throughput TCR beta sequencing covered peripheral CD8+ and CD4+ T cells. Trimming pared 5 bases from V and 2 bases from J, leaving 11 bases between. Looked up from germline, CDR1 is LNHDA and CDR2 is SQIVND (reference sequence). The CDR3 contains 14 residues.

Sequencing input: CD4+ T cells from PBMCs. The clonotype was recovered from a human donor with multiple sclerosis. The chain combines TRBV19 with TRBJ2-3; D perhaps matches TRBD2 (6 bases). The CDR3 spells CASSPRDDTDTQYF. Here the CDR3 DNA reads TGTGCCAGTAGTCCGCGGGACGACACAGATACGCAGTATTTT.